The clone carrying this T cell receptor (beta chain) has ten or more counts. During its preparation, the TCRbeta library received unique molecular identifiers. One entry per CDR3 protein, called by TCRdb with MiXCR from the PCR reads. The repertoire consists of 260,000 or so distinct CDR3 sequences, with 12% occurring once and the leading ten covering approximately 2.4%. The data belong to a study of T-cell reconstitution after alpha-beta-depleted transplantation in children. Trimming at V came to 4 bases and at J to 3 bases, leaving 12 bases not matched to a gene. Germline V lookup: CDR1 SGHKS, CDR2 YYEKEE (reference sequence). The CDR3 extends over 16 amino acids.

Sequenced material: PBMCs from the stem cell graft donor, taken from the stem cell graft. The V and J genes are TRBV5-5 and TRBJ2-7; TRBD1 matches 8 bases. The TCR sequence derives from a human donor who donated a stem cell graft to a child with acute lymphoblastic leukemia. The CDR3 reads CASSKAGQGGLYEQYF. Here the CDR3 DNA reads TGTGCCAGCAGCAAGGCTGGACAGGGTGGTCTCTACGAGCAGTACTTC. Full variable domain (remainder filled in from reference TRBV5-5 and TRBJ2-7): DAGVTQSPTHLIKTRGQQVTLRCSPISGHKSVSWYQQVLGQGPQFIFQYYEKEERGRGNFPDRFSARQFPNYSSELNVNALLLGDSALYLCASSKAGQGGLYEQYFGPGTRLTVT.